This TCR beta chain came from a study of identical twins. Study-wide points: Weaker excess twin sharing was observed in beta out-of-frame sequences.

The trim removed 6 bases at V and 1 base at J, leaving 9 bases unmatched. From germline, CDR1 is MNHEY and CDR2 SVGEGT. This CDR3 is 16 amino acids long. A universal primer site came from template switching; cDNA carried unique molecular identifiers. TCRdb independently ran MiXCR on the 5' RACE reads; one entry per CDR3 protein. The repertoire holds a few hundred thousand distinct CDR3 sequences, with about 8% as singletons. Every one of the donors was a healthy Caucasian. This clonotype was seen repeatedly, ten times or more. Its specificity is not known. This sample also appeared in a second study, on yellow fever vaccine responses in identical twins. That work states: Each twin's T cell response to the vaccine was reported to look partly convergent and partly personalized.

The specimen sequenced was CD8+ T cells sorted from blood. This TCR came from a woman aged 18-35 years in good health. V gene TRBV6-2 or TRBV6-3 combines with J gene TRBJ2-1, with TRBD1 matching 7 bases. CDR3 coding DNA: TGTGCCAGCAGGGCACAGACAGGGCGGTCCTACAATGAGCAGTTCTTC. Residues: CASRAQTGRSYNEQFF.